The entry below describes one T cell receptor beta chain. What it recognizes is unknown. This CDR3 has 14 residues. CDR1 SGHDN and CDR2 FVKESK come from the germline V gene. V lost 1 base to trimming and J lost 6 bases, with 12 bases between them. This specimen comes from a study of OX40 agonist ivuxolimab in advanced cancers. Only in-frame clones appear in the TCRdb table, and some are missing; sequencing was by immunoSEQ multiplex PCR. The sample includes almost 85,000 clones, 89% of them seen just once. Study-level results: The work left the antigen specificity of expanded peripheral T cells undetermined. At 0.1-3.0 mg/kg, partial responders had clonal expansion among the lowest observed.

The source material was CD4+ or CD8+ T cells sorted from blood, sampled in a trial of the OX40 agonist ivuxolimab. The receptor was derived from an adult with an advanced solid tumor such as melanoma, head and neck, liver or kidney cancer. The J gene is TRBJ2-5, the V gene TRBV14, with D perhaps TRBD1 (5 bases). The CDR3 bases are TGTGCCAGCAGCCAAGCCCAAGCAGGGAAGACCCAGTACTTC. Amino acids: CASSQAQAGKTQYF.